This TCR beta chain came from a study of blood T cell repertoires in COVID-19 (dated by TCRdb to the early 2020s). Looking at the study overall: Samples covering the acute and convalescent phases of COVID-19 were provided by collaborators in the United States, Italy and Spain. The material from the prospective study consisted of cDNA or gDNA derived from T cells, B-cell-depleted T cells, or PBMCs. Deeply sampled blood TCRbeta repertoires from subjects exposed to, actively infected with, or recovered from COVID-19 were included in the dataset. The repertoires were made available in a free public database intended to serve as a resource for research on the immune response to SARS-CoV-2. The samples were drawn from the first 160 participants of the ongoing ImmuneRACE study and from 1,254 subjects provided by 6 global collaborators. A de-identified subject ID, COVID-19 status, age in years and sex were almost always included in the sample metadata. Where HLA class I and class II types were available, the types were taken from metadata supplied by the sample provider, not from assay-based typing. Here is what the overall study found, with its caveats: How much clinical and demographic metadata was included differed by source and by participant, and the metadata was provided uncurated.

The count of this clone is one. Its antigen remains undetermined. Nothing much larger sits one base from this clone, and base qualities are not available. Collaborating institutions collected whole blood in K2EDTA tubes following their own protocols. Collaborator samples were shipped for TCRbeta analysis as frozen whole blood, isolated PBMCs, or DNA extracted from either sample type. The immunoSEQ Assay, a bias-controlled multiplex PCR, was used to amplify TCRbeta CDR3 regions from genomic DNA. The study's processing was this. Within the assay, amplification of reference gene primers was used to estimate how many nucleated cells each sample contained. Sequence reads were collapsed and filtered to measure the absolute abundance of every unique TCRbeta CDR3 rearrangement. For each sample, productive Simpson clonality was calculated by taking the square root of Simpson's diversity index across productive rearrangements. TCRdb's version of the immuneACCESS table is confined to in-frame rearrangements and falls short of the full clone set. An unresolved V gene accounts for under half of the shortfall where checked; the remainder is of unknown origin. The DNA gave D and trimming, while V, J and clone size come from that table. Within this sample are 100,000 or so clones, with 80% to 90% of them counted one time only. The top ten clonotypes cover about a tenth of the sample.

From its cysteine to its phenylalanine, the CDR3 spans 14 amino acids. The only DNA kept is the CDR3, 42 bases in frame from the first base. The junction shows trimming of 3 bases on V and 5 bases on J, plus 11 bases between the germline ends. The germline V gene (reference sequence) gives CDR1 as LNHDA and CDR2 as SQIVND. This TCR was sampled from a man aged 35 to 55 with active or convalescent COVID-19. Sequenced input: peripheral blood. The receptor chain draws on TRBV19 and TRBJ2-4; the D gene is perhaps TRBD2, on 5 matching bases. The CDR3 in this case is CASSISGVENIQYF. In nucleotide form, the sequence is TGTGCCAGTAGTATCTCCGGGGTGGAAAACATTCAGTACTTC.